This TCR beta chain was sequenced for a study of cytomegalovirus exposure and HLA in healthy donors. Healthy donors of bone marrow made up the group. Both 60 Vbeta primers and 13 Jbeta primers went into the PCR. In the authors' workflow: Later work found roughly 80 million unique TCR beta chains, with approximately 12 million shared. Profiled with immunoSEQ multiplex PCR; TCRdb holds only in-frame clones, not every one. From that table come the V and J calls and clone size; the DNA was used to work out D and trimming. The sample's table shows some 72,000 clones. The TCR was taken from a man between 25 and 39 years old in good health and CMV-seronegative. Sequencing was performed on PBMCs.

The CDR3 region is CASSVGGLGNQPQHF. In DNA form, the CDR3 reads TGTGCCAGCAGCGTAGGGGGGCTCGGCAATCAGCCCCAGCATTTT. The rearrangement uses TRBV9 and TRBJ1-5; weak D call: TRBD1 (6 bases). The germline V and J ends were trimmed by 0 bases and 2 bases, with 9 bases remaining between them. Germline V gene data show CDR1 as SGDLS and CDR2 as YYNGEE. The CDR3 is 15 amino acids.